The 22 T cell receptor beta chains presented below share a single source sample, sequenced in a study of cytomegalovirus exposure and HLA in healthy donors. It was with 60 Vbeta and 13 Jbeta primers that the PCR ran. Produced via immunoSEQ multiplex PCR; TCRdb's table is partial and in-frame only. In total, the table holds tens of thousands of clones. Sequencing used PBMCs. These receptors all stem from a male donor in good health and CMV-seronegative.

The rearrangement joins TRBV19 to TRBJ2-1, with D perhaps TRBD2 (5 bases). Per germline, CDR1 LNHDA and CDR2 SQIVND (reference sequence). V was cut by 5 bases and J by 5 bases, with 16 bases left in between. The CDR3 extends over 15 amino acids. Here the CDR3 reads CASSPYASSDNEQFF. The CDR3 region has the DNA TGTGCCAGTAGTCCTTATGCTAGCAGCGACAATGAGCAGTTCTTC.

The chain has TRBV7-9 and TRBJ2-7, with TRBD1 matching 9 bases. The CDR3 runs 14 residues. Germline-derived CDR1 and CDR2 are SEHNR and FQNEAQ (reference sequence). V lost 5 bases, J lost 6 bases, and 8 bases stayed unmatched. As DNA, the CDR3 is TGTGCCAGCAGCATGGACCGGGACAGGGTCGAGCAGTACTTC. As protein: CASSMDRDRVEQYF.

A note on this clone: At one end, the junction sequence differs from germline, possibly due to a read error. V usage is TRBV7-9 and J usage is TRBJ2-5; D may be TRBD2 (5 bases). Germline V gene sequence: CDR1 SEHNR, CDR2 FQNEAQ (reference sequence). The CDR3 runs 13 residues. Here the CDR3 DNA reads TGTGCCAGCAGTTCCCGGGGTGAAGAGAACCAGTACTTC. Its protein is CASSSRGEENQYF. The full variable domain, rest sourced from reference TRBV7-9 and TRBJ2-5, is DTGVSQNPRHKITKRGQNVTFRCDPISEHNRLYWYRQTLGQGPEFLTYFQNEAQLEKSRLLSDRFSAERPKGSFSTLEIQRTEQGDSAMYLCASSSRGEENQYFGPGTRLLVL.

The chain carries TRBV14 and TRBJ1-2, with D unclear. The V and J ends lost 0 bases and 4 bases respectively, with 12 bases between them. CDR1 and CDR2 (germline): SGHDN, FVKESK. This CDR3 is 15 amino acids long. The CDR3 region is CASSQDGALGYGYTF. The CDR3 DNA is TGTGCCAGCAGCCAAGACGGTGCCCTAGGCTATGGCTACACCTTC.

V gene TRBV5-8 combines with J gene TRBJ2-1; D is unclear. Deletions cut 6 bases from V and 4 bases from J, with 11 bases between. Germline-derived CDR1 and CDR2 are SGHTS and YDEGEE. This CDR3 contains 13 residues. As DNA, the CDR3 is TGTGCCAGCACCCCTCAACAATACAATGAGCAGTTCTTC. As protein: CASTPQQYNEQFF. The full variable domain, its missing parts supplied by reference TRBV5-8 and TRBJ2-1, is EAGVTQSPTHLIKTRGQQATLRCSPISGHTSVYWYQQALGLGLQFLLWYDEGEERNRGNFPPRFSGRQFPNYSSELNVNALELEDSALYLCASTPQQYNEQFFGPGTRLTVL.

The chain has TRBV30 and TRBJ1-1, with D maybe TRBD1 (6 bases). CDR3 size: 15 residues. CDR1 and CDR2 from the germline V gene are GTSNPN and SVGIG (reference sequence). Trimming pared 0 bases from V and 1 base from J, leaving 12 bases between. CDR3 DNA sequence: TGTGCCTGGAGTGTAATGGCCAGGGGGAACACTGAAGCTTTCTTT. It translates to CAWSVMARGNTEAFF. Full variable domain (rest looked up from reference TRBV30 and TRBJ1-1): SQTIHQWPATLVQPVGSPLSLECTVEGTSNPNLYWYRQAAGRGLQLLFYSVGIGQISSEVPQNLSASRPQDRQFILSSKKLLLSDSGFYLCAWSVMARGNTEAFFGQGTRLTVV.

The CDR3 DNA follows: TGTGCCAGCAGCCAAGCTAAGACTAGCGGGTTGCCCGAGCAGTTCTTC. This encodes CASSQAKTSGLPEQFF. The chain joins TRBV4-2 to TRBJ2-1; 10 positions agree with TRBD2. Looked up from germline, CDR1 is LGHNA and CDR2 is YNFKEQ. The CDR3 is 16 amino acids. V lost 1 base and J lost 10; bases outside the gene matches: 10.

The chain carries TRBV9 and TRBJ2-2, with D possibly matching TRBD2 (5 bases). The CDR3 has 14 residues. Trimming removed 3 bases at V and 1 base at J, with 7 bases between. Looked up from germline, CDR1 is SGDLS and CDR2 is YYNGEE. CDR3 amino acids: CASSARGNTGELFF. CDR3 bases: TGTGCCAGCAGCGCCCGGGGGAACACCGGGGAGCTGTTTTTT.

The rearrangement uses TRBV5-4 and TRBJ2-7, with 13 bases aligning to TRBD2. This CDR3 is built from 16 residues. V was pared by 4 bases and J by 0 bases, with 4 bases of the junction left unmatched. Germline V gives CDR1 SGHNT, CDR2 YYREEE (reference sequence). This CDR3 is CASSRTSGGFSYEQYF. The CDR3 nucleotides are TGTGCCAGCAGCCGGACTAGCGGGGGCTTCTCCTACGAGCAGTACTTC.

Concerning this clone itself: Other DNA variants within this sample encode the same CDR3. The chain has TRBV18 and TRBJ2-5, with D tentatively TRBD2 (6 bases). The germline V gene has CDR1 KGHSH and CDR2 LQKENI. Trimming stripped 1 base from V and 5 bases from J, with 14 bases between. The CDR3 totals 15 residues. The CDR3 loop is CASSPRPKGGETQYF. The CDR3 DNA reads TGTGCCAGCTCACCACGGCCAAAGGGAGGCGAGACCCAGTACTTC.

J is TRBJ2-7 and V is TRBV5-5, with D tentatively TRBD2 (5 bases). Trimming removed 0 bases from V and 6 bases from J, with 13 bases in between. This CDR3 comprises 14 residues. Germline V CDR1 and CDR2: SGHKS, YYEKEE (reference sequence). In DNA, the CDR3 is TGTGCCAGCAGCTTGGCGTCTAGCTGGGCCGAGCAGTACTTC. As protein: CASSLASSWAEQYF. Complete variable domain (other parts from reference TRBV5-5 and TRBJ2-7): DAGVTQSPTHLIKTRGQQVTLRCSPISGHKSVSWYQQVLGQGPQFIFQYYEKEERGRGNFPDRFSARQFPNYSSELNVNALLLGDSALYLCASSLASSWAEQYFGPGTRLTVT.

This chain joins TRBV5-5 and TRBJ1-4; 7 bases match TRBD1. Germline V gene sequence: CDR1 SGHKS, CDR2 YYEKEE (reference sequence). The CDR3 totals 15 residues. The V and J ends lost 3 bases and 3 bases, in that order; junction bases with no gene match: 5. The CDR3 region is CASSSDRLANEKLFF. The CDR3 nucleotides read TGTGCCAGCAGCTCGGACAGGCTCGCTAATGAAAAACTGTTTTTT.

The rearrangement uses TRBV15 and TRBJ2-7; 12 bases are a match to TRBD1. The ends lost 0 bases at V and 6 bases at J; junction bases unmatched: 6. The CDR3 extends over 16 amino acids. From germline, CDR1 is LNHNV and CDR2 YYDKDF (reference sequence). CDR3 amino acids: CATSRELRDRGREQYF. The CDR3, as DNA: TGTGCCACCAGCAGAGAACTTAGGGACAGGGGGCGCGAGCAGTACTTC.

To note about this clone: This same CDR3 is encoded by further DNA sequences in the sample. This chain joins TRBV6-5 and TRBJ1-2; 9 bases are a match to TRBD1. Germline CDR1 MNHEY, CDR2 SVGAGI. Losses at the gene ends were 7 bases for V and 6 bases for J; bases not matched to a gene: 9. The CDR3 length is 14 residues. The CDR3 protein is CASTQTGGGDGYTF. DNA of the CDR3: TGTGCCAGCACCCAAACAGGGGGCGGTGATGGCTACACCTTC.

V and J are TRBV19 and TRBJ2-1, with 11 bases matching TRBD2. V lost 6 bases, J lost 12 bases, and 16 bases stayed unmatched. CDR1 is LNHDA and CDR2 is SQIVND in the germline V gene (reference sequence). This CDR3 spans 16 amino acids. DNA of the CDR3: TGTGCCAGTAGCTCGGTACTAGCGGGGGACCGATGGCGGCAGTTCTTC. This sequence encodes CASSSVLAGDRWRQFF.

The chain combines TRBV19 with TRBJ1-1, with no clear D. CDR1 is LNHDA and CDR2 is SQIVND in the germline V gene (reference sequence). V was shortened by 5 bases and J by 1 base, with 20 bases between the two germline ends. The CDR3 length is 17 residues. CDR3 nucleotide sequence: TGTGCCAGTAGTGATCCCCAGGCAACACCGAGGAACACTGAAGCTTTCTTT. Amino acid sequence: CASSDPQATPRNTEAFF.

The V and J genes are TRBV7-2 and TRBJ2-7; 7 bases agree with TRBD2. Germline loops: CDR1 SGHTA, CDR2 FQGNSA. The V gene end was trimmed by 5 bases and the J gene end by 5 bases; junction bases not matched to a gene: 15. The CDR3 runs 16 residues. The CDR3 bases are TGTGCCAGCAGCCCCTCGGGAAGACGGGAGGACGACGAGCAGTACTTC. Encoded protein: CASSPSGRREDDEQYF.

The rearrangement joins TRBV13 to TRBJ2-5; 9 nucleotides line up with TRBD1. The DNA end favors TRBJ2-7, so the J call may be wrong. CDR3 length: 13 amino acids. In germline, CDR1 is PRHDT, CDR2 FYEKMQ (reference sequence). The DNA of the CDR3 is TGTGCCAGCGGGGTTCCGGGACAGGGCGAGCAGTACTTC. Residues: CASGVPGQGEQYF.

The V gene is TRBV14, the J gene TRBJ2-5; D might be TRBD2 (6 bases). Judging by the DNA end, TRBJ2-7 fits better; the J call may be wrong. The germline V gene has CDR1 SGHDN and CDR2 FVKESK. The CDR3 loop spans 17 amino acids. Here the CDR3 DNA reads TGTGCCAGCAGCCAAGGAGGGATCCGGGACTGGGACGACGAGCAGTACTTC. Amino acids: CASSQGGIRDWDDEQYF.

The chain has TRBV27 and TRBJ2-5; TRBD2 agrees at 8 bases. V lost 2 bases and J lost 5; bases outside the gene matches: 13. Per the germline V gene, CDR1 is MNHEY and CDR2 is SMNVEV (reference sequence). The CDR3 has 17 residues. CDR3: CASSLNEGLAGGETQYF. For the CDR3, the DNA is TGTGCCAGCAGTTTAAATGAGGGTCTCGCGGGGGGCGAGACCCAGTACTTC.

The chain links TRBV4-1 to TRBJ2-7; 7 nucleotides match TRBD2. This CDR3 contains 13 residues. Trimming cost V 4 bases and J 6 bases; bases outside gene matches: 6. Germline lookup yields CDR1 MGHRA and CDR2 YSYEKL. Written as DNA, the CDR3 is TGCGCCAGCAGCCCGCTCGGGAGGTCCGAGCAGTACTTC. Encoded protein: CASSPLGRSEQYF.

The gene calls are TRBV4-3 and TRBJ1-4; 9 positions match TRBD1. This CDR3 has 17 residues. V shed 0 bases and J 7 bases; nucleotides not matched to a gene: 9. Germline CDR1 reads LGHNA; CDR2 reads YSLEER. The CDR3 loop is CASSQEGSTGGSEKLFF. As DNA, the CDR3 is TGCGCCAGCAGCCAAGAAGGGTCGACAGGGGGGAGTGAAAAACTGTTTTTT.